Sequencing of this T cell receptor beta chain was carried out in a study of blood T cell repertoires in COVID-19. Per the original methods: Reference gene primer amplification gave nucleated cell count estimates. TCRdb's table, derived via immunoSEQ multiplex PCR, lists solely in-frame clones and lacks some. D and trimming were read from the DNA, whereas the V and J calls and clone size are those reported in that table. The table records about 220,000 clones, 84% of them present only once. Trimming stripped 3 bases from V and 3 bases from J, with 20 bases between. Germline assignment: CDR1 SEHNR and CDR2 FQNEAQ (reference sequence). This CDR3 region has 17 residues.

The genes are TRBV7-9 and TRBJ1-2; D not resolved. This TCR came from a man aged 50 or older with active or convalescent COVID-19. The sample comprised peripheral blood. The CDR3 here is CASSFRRSVGLHYGYTF. The CDR3 coding sequence is TGTGCCAGCAGCTTCCGGAGGTCCGTTGGGCTTCACTATGGCTACACCTTC.